This T cell receptor (beta chain) appears in the sequencing data of a study of cytomegalovirus exposure and HLA in healthy donors. Study summary: Some 90 million unique TCRs from HLA-typed donors were held in an early data release.

General study points: TCR beta V segments were, for the most part, productive about 87% or about 30% of the time in an earlier analysis. There were several of the most significant clusters that appeared linked to common viral pathogens in a later analysis. Looking again later, the authors saw that most CMV-associated TCR beta chains seemed HLA-restricted.

V gave up 4 bases and J gave up 3 bases; unmatched junction bases: 7. Germline loops: CDR1 MGHRA, CDR2 YSYEKL. The CDR3 consists of 15 residues. To note about this clone: The antigen is undetermined.

This PCR relied on a set of 60 Vbeta primers and 13 Jbeta primers. Data came from immunoSEQ multiplex PCR; TCRdb stores just in-frame clones and leaves some out. The table lists about 170,000 clones, roughly three quarters of them singletons, with approximately 2.4% in the top ten. The TCR sequence derives from a woman in her 50s in good health and CMV-seronegative. The rearrangement links TRBV4-1 to TRBJ1-2, with 8 positions matching TRBD1. Sequenced material: PBMCs. CDR3 nucleotides: TGCGCCAGCAGCCGCCCCCAGGGGGCAGACTATGGCTACACCTTC. Translation gives CASSRPQGADYGYTF.